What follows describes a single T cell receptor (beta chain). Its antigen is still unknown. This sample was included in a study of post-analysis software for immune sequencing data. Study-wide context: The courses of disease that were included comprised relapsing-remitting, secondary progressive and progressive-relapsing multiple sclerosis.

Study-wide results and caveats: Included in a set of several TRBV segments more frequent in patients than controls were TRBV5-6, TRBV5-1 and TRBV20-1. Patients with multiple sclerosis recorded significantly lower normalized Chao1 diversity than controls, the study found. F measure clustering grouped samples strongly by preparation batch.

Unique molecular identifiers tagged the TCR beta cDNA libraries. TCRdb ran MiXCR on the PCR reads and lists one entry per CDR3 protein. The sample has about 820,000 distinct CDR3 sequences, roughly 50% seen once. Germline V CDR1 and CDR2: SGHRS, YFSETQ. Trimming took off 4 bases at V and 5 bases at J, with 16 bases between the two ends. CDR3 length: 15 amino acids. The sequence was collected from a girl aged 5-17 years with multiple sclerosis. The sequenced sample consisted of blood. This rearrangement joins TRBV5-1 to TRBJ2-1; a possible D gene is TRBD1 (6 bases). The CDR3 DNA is TGCGCCAGCAGCCCATCTATGGACAGCCACAATGAGCAGTTCTTC. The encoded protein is CASSPSMDSHNEQFF.